This note documents a single TCR beta chain sequence. Antigen: not known. This sample is part of a study of cytomegalovirus exposure and HLA in healthy donors. General study findings and limits: Across HLA loci, a later analysis found differing TCR association rates, with DRB1 most and HLA-C fewest.

Primers: 60 Vbeta forward and 13 Jbeta reverse. Using immunoSEQ multiplex PCR, the repertoire was profiled, and TCRdb retains in-frame clones only, with some absent. The sample lists about 180,000 clones, roughly 80% seen once, with 2% to 2.5% in the top ten. There are 14 residues in the CDR3. V lost 3 bases, J lost 5 bases, and 14 bases lay in between. Germline CDR1 LNHDA, CDR2 SQIVND (reference sequence). The sample consisted of PBMCs. This clonotype was sampled from a male donor in good health and CMV-seronegative. V usage is TRBV19 and J usage is TRBJ2-7, with a weak D call TRBD2 (5 bases). In DNA form, the CDR3 reads TGTGCCAGTAGTATGAAACAGTCGAGGGACGAGCAGTACTTC. This encodes CASSMKQSRDEQYF.